This T cell receptor beta chain appears in the sequencing data of a study of response to subunit inactivated influenza vaccine. Via MiXCR, TCRdb re-called the RT-PCR reads, giving one row per CDR3 protein. This table holds 800,000 or so distinct CDR3 sequences, over 20% found once. CDR3 length: 17 residues. The V gene's germline CDR1 is KGHSH and CDR2 LQKENI. Trimming removed 0 bases from V and 1 base from J, with 12 bases in between. The receptor was derived from a man aged 50-60 years who received an inactivated influenza vaccine. Material: PBMCs from blood, obtained less than 6 days after vaccination. V is TRBV18 and J is TRBJ2-2; D is possibly TRBD2 (6 bases). CDR3 sequence reads: CASSPPYLGGNTGELFF. In nucleotides, the CDR3 is TGTGCCAGCTCACCACCGTACCTGGGGGGGAACACCGGGGAGCTGTTTTTT. Using reference TRBV18 and TRBJ2-2 for the parts outside the CDR3, the full variable domain is NAGVMQNPRHLVRRRGQEARLRCSPMKGHSHVYWYRQLPEEGLKFMVYLQKENIIDESGMPKERFSAEFPKEGPSILRIQQVVRGDSAAYFCASSPPYLGGNTGELFFGEGSRLTVL.